These 3 T cell receptor beta chains were all obtained from the same sample, sequenced in a study of blood T cells in healthy people across ages (dated by TCRdb to about 2015). To prepare the library, 5' RACE was applied. Sequencing was performed on an Illumina HiSeq 2500. A second PCR of roughly 7 to 11 cycles was performed with a sample-barcoded 5' primer and a J-beta primer mix. Through fastp at Q25 and MiXCR, TCRdb rebuilt clones from the public reads, retaining in-frame beta chains. Rows are combined by CDR3 protein, so each entry shows the most common genes and DNA. In this sample the table shows fewer than 950,000 distinct CDR3 sequences, around half of which occur a single time. About 42% of the sample is held by the ten biggest clonotypes. Sample: blood. The origin of the receptors is a man older than 75 in good health.

V and J are TRBV6-6 and TRBJ2-6; D unclear. This CDR3 is 16 amino acids long. Trimming pared 6 bases from V and 2 bases from J, leaving 14 bases between. The V gene's germline CDR1 is MNHNY and CDR2 SVGAGI (reference sequence). The CDR3 nucleotides are TGTGCCAGCAGCCGCGACCCTTTGGCTGGGGCCAACGTCCTGACTTTC. Translating gives CASSRDPLAGANVLTF.

This clonotype was detected only a few times. Here the CDR3 DNA reads TGTGCCATCAGTGACGGTAGCAATCAGCCCCAGCATTTT. Translated, it gives CAISDGSNQPQHF. The V gene is TRBV10-3, the J gene TRBJ1-5; D ambiguous. The CDR3 loop spans 13 amino acids. V lost 3 bases, J lost 0 bases, and 3 bases lay in between. The germline V gene encodes CDR1 ENHRY and CDR2 SYGVKD.

V usage is TRBV20-1 and J usage is TRBJ2-3, with unresolved D. V shed 6 bases and J shed 5 bases, with 12 bases lying between them. CDR3 length: 12 residues. Per the germline V gene, CDR1 is DFQATT and CDR2 is SNEGSKA (reference sequence). The CDR3 DNA sequence: TGCAGTGCCATGACTGGCGGAGATACGCAGTATTTT. This gives the protein CSAMTGGDTQYF.